The next 3 T cell receptor beta chains were all read from a single sample in a study of OX40 agonist ivuxolimab in advanced cancers. Using immunoSEQ multiplex PCR, the repertoire was profiled, and TCRdb retains in-frame clones only, with some absent. Of roughly 79,000 clones in the sample, just under 95% were seen once. This sample comprised CD4+ or CD8+ T cells sorted from blood, obtained in a trial of the OX40 agonist ivuxolimab. All receptors come from an adult with an advanced solid tumor such as melanoma, head and neck, liver or kidney cancer.

This chain joins TRBV21-1 and TRBJ1-2. TRBV21-1 counts as a pseudogene. CDR3 length: 18 amino acids. The CDR3 DNA is TGTGCCAGCAGCAACCGAGGGGTTTTCCCTCCCGGGACTTATGGCTACACCTTC. This codes for CASSNRGVFPPGTYGYTF.

The rearrangement uses TRBV15 and TRBJ1-1; 7 bases map to TRBD1. Trimming removed 0 bases from V and 5 bases from J; junction bases left unmatched: 6. Looked up from germline, CDR1 is LNHNV and CDR2 is YYDKDF (reference sequence). The CDR3 is 15 amino acids. This CDR3 reads CATSRERQGGTEAFF. The CDR3 DNA follows: TGTGCCACCAGCAGAGAGAGACAGGGAGGGACTGAAGCTTTCTTT.

Comments on this clone: Other nucleotide sequences from this sample produce the same CDR3. V and J are TRBV5-5 and TRBJ1-5; D gene ambiguous. V gave up 0 bases and J gave up 4 bases, with 8 bases separating them. The germline CDR1 and CDR2 sequences are SGHKS and YYEKEE (reference sequence). The CDR3 covers 14 residues. Written as DNA, the CDR3 is TGTGCCAGCAGCTTGGCCAGTGAAAATCAGCCCCAGCATTTT. Protein product: CASSLASENQPQHF.